The 9 T cell receptor beta chains below were found in one sample sequenced in a study of blood T cells in healthy people across ages (dated by TCRdb to between 2014 and 2017). The library was produced with 5' RACE. The sequencing machine was an Illumina HiSeq 2500. A second 7 to 11 cycle PCR used a sample-barcoded 5' primer and a J-beta primer mix. TCRdb took the public reads, trimmed them with fastp at Q25, ran MiXCR for clone calling and kept in-frame beta chains. One record per CDR3 amino acid sequence lists the most common genes and DNA. This sample comprises 800,000 or so distinct CDR3 sequences, approximately 25% of them detected only once. The biggest ten clones account for more than 3% of the sample. These data were also filed under a second study, of T cells of mothers and their children.

Sequenced material: blood. These receptor sequences come from a boy younger than 18 in good health.

The CDR3 region has the DNA TGTGCCAGCAGTTTAGAACTAGCGGCCCCCACCTCGTACTTC. Protein: CASSLELAAPTSYF. This sequence joins TRBV12-3 or TRBV12-4 and TRBJ2-4, with 8 positions matching TRBD2. The CDR3 sequence is 14 residues long. Trimming took 1 base from V and 15 from J; bases not matched to a gene: 11.

The V gene is TRBV2, the J gene TRBJ1-5; D remains ambiguous. V was cut by 2 bases and J by 3 bases, with 8 bases left in between. CDR3 length: 14 amino acids. CDR1 is SNHLY and CDR2 is FYNNEI in the germline V gene. The CDR3 sequence is CASSERQNNQPQHF. CDR3 nucleotides: TGTGCCAGCAGTGAACGGCAGAACAATCAGCCCCAGCATTTT.

This clonotype was detected once. The chain has TRBV7-9 and TRBJ1-1; D call uncertain. V gave up 1 base and J gave up 0 bases, with 15 bases separating them. CDR1 and CDR2 (germline): SEHNR, FQNEAQ (reference sequence). The CDR3 contains 17 residues. The CDR3 region has the DNA TGTGCCAGCAGCTTAGATGACGGCGGATTCATGAACACTGAAGCTTTCTTT. Protein product: CASSLDDGGFMNTEAFF.

The V gene is TRBV9, the J gene TRBJ1-2; TRBD1 might be the D (5 bases). Germline values: CDR1 SGDLS, CDR2 YYNGEE. Trimming took off 4 bases at V and 4 bases at J, with 14 bases between the two ends. This CDR3 region has 14 residues. CDR3 sequence: CASSSSEGSYGYTF. The CDR3 coding sequence is TGTGCCAGCAGCTCTTCTGAGGGGTCCTATGGCTACACCTTC.

The V gene is TRBV7-8, the J gene TRBJ2-7; TRBD2 matches at 12 bases. The CDR3 length is 21 residues. The germline gives CDR1 SGHVS, CDR2 FQNEAQ. Trimming cost V 2 bases and J 4 bases; bases outside gene matches: 21. The CDR3 region has the DNA TGTGCCAGCAGCTTACTAGTCGCGGTGCCTAGCGGGGGGGCCTTCGGTTACGAGCAGTACTTC. Amino acids: CASSLLVAVPSGGAFGYEQYF.

The chain employs TRBV4-3 and TRBJ2-1; D remains unclear. This CDR3 is built from 15 residues. CDR1 and CDR2 from the germline V gene are LGHNA and YSLEER. V was shortened by 0 bases and J by 3 bases, with 9 bases between the two germline ends. CDR3 sequence reads: CASSQDQSFYNEQFF. For the CDR3, the DNA is TGCGCCAGCAGCCAAGATCAAAGTTTCTACAATGAGCAGTTCTTC.

The rearrangement uses TRBV12-3 or TRBV12-4 and TRBJ1-5; D unresolved. The CDR3 runs 12 residues. Trimming pared 3 bases from V and 9 bases from J, leaving 9 bases between. Here the CDR3 DNA reads TGTGCCAGCAGTTTTTGGGGTGGGCCCCAGCATTTT. Protein product: CASSFWGGPQHF.

V is TRBV20-1 and J is TRBJ2-5; the D call may be TRBD1 or TRBD2 (5 bases each). V was pared by 0 bases and J by 4 bases, with 18 bases between. Germline CDR1 and CDR2: DFQATT and SNEGSKA (reference sequence). The length of the CDR3 is 16 residues. This CDR3 reads CSARDSQRGEIETQYF. The DNA of the CDR3 is TGCAGTGCTAGAGATTCCCAGCGAGGGGAAATAGAGACCCAGTACTTC.

In its sample, this clonotype was seen a few times. The chain recombines TRBV28 with TRBJ2-1; D uncertain. Trimming removed 3 bases from V and 4 bases from J, with 4 bases in between. Germline CDR1 is MDHEN and CDR2 is SYDVKM. The CDR3 runs 12 residues. The CDR3 here is CASSFEYNEQFF. Here the CDR3 DNA reads TGTGCCAGCAGTTTCGAGTACAATGAGCAGTTCTTC.